In this sample, the clone carrying this TCR beta chain turned up many times. Amplification targeted TCR beta CDR3 regions from RNA transcripts. Initially, a first-round RT-PCR of the TCR CDR3 employed the HTBI primer set. A single record per CDR3 protein comes from TCRdb applying MiXCR to the multiplex PCR reads. This sample carries a few hundred thousand distinct CDR3 sequences, 15% to 18% of them seen once, and the ten largest clones take 13% to 15%. The sample is drawn from a study of T cells in Graves' hyperthyroidism and ophthalmopathy. Whole-study context: Any treatment followed the collection of peripheral blood at initial diagnosis.

Stable Graves' hyperthyroidism denoted no ophthalmopathy progression over 18 months. Hyperthyroidism had been newly diagnosed in patients aged 18 to 65, and its duration was under 2 months. The CDR3 spans 16 residues. Trimming took off 3 bases at V and 2 bases at J, with 17 bases between the two ends. CDR1 and CDR2 from the germline V gene are SNHLY and FYNNEI. The source of this sequence is a woman aged 18-29 years with Graves' hyperthyroidism. This chain uses TRBV2 with TRBJ2-7, with a weak D call TRBD1 (5 bases). The sequenced sample was blood. CDR3 DNA: TGTGCCAGCAGTGACCATTCGACAGTTTCCCCCTACGAGCAGTACTTC. Translating it yields CASSDHSTVSPYEQYF.